These 28 T cell receptor beta chains originate from one sample sequenced in a study of cytomegalovirus exposure and HLA in healthy donors (dated by TCRdb to the late 2010s). Receptor amplification or capture employed the immunoSEQ multiplex PCR assay. The multiplex PCR relied on a mix of 60 forward primers for TCR Vbeta segments and 13 reverse primers for TCR Jbeta segments. Held by TCRdb, this immuneACCESS table contains in-frame sequences only and omits some clones. Under half of the omission traces to an unresolved V gene where checked; the cause of the rest is unknown. The sample table records about 160,000 clones; 65% to 85% of these occur just once. The ten largest account for around 6.5% of the sample. The sample was PBMCs. The origin of the receptors is a male donor in good health and CMV-seropositive.

As to this clone: One end of the junction fails to match germline, which may point to a read error. The chain employs TRBV6-5 and TRBJ2-5, with TRBD1 as a possible D gene (6 bases). Per germline, CDR1 MNHEY and CDR2 SVGAGI. The CDR3 is made up of 15 amino acids. The CDR3 loop is CASSSMSAVGGKTHF. CDR3 coding DNA: TGTGCCAGCAGTTCTATGAGTGCTGTAGGGGGAAAAACGCACTTC.

This clone has only one observation. The chain employs TRBV11-3 and TRBJ2-7; D unclear. Germline values: CDR1 SGHNT, CDR2 YENEEA. Trimming stripped 5 bases from V and 3 bases from J, with 8 bases between. There are 12 residues in the CDR3. The DNA for the CDR3 is TGTGCCAGCAGCCCCGCGAACTACGAGCAGTACTTC. Its protein is CASSPANYEQYF.

The chain links TRBV30 to TRBJ1-6, with D perhaps TRBD1 (5 bases). CDR3 length equals 15 residues. V lost 2 bases to trimming and J lost 8 bases, with 16 bases between them. CDR1 GTSNPN and CDR2 SVGIG come from the germline V gene (reference sequence). CDR3 nucleotide sequence: TGTGCCTGGAGTCCAGTTCAACAGGTTTATTCACCCCTCCACTTT. Translating it yields CAWSPVQQVYSPLHF.

The chain employs TRBV15 and TRBJ2-3; D is undetermined. Trimming left V 0 bases short and J 1 base short, with 5 bases between. Germline lookup yields CDR1 LNHNV and CDR2 YYDKDF (reference sequence). The CDR3 has 14 amino acids. The CDR3 nucleotides are TGTGCCACCAGCAGAGACTGGCGCACAGATACGCAGTATTTT. Translated: CATSRDWRTDTQYF. Variable domain in full (rest from reference TRBV15 and TRBJ2-3): DAMVIQNPRYQVTQFGKPVTLSCSQTLNHNVMYWYQQKSSQAPKLLFHYYDKDFNNEADTPDNFQSRRPNTSFCFLDIRSPGLGDTAMYLCATSRDWRTDTQYFGPGTRLTVL.

The chain recombines TRBV18 with TRBJ1-1; 12 bases fit TRBD1. The germline gives CDR1 KGHSH, CDR2 LQKENI. Trimming removed 3 bases from V and 8 bases from J; junction bases left unmatched: 13. This CDR3 has 17 amino acids. The CDR3 DNA reads as TGTGCCAGCTCACCCTCCGGGACAGGGGGCGTTGGGACCGAAGCTTTCTTT. Translating gives CASSPSGTGGVGTEAFF.

The chain joins TRBV9 to TRBJ2-2; D may be TRBD1 (7 bases). Germline CDR1 SGDLS, CDR2 YYNGEE. The germline V and J ends were trimmed by 3 bases and 5 bases, with 14 bases remaining between them. There are 15 residues in the CDR3. CDR3 DNA: TGTGCCAGCAGCGCCACAGGGGCGGGGACCGGGGAGCTGTTTTTT. This encodes CASSATGAGTGELFF.

J is TRBJ1-2 and V is TRBV10-3; a weak D match, TRBD1 (5 bases). Germline V CDR1 and CDR2: ENHRY, SYGVKD. The length of the CDR3 is 13 residues. V dropped 2 bases and J dropped 4 bases, with 8 bases sitting between them. CDR3 region: CAISEATAYGYTF. CDR3 DNA: TGTGCCATCAGTGAGGCGACAGCCTATGGCTACACCTTC.

The genes are TRBV6-5 and TRBJ2-7; perhaps TRBD2 as D (6 bases). This CDR3 is built from 14 residues. The germline gives CDR1 MNHEY, CDR2 SVGAGI. V dropped 7 bases and J dropped 6 bases, with 19 bases sitting between them. The CDR3 region has the DNA TGTGCCAGCACCAGCGCCTGGGGAGGTACCGAGCAGTACTTC. This translates into CASTSAWGGTEQYF.

V gene TRBV7-9 combines with J gene TRBJ2-2; TRBD2 matches 7 bases. This CDR3 region has 15 residues. Germline CDR1 is SEHNR and CDR2 is FQNEAQ (reference sequence). V shed 7 bases, J shed 5 bases, and the junction held 10 bases outside the gene matches. The CDR3 coding sequence is TGTGCCAGCAACCCGAAGCGGGATTGGACCGGGGAGCTGTTTTTT. Protein sequence: CASNPKRDWTGELFF.

The V call is TRBV5-6, the J call TRBJ1-4; D unclear. The V and J ends lost 0 bases and 10 bases respectively, with 13 bases between them. CDR1 and CDR2 (germline): SGHDT, YYEEEE. The CDR3 spans 14 residues. The CDR3 DNA sequence: TGTGCCAGCAGCTTGGCGAGTGATATCGGAAAACTGTTTTTT. As protein: CASSLASDIGKLFF.

This clone was recorded only once. The chain uses TRBV27 and TRBJ2-7; TRBD2 matches at 9 bases. The length of the CDR3 is 16 residues. Germline CDR1 and CDR2: MNHEY and SMNVEV (reference sequence). J gave up 4 bases and V 2 bases, and 9 bases lay outside the gene matches. The chain's CDR3 is CASSLSSSGIGYEQYF. The CDR3 coding sequence is TGTGCCAGCAGTTTAAGTTCTAGCGGGATTGGGTACGAGCAGTACTTC.

This chain links TRBV7-2 with TRBJ2-1, with unresolved D. The ends were cut back, 5 bases at V and 11 bases at J, with 13 bases in the middle. In germline, CDR1 is SGHTA, CDR2 FQGNSA. This CDR3 is 12 amino acids long. The DNA of the CDR3 is TGTGCCAGCAGCCCTACCCGCTCGCAGCAGTTCTTC. Its protein product is CASSPTRSQQFF.

The J gene is TRBJ1-6, the V gene TRBV7-2, with 10 bases lining up with TRBD1. V was clipped by 5 bases and J by 8 bases; unmatched bases: 9. The CDR3 covers 16 residues. Looked up from germline, CDR1 is SGHTA and CDR2 is FQGNSA. CDR3 in amino acids: CASSPVRTGGDSPLHF. The CDR3 DNA is TGTGCCAGCAGCCCAGTCCGGACAGGGGGGGATTCACCCCTCCACTTT. The full variable domain, rest sourced from reference TRBV7-2 and TRBJ1-6, is GAGVSQSPSNKVTEKGKDVELRCDPISGHTALYWYRQSLGQGLEFLIYFQGNSAPDKSGLPSDRFSAERTGGSVSTLTIQRTQQEDSAVYLCASSPVRTGGDSPLHFGNGTRLTVT.

The chain has TRBV28 and TRBJ1-6; no definite D call. With 4 bases removed from V and 10 bases from J, the gap between germline ends came to 5 bases. The germline gives CDR1 MDHEN, CDR2 SYDVKM. The CDR3 totals 11 residues. The CDR3: CASSSGSPLHF. The DNA for the CDR3 is TGTGCCAGCAGTTCCGGGTCACCCCTCCACTTT.

The V gene is TRBV7-9, the J gene TRBJ2-3; 13 bases match TRBD2. This CDR3 comprises 16 residues. V was clipped by 4 bases and J by 8 bases; unmatched bases: 9. The germline V gene has CDR1 SEHNR and CDR2 FQNEAQ (reference sequence). Here the CDR3 reads CASSSGLAGVGFTQYF. The CDR3 DNA follows: TGTGCCAGCAGCTCTGGACTAGCGGGAGTTGGGTTTACGCAGTATTTT.

The chain couples TRBV6-6 to TRBJ2-7, with D possibly TRBD1 on 5 matching bases. V was clipped by 6 bases and J by 2 bases, with 11 bases between them. The CDR3 contains 13 residues. Germline-derived CDR1 and CDR2 are MNHNY and SVGAGI (reference sequence). In DNA, the CDR3 is TGTGCCAGCAGAAGGCAGGGTGCCTACGAGCAGTACTTC. Translation: CASRRQGAYEQYF.

Notes on this clone: At one of its ends the junction is not consistent with the germline gene, which may arise from a read error. The genes are TRBV2 and TRBJ1-2; maybe TRBD1 (5 bases). The length of the CDR3 is 13 residues. CDR1 and CDR2 (germline): SNHLY, FYNNEI. CDR3 DNA: TGTGCCAGCGAGTTGAGAGGGGACTATGGCCACACCTTC. Amino acids: CASELRGDYGHTF.

The chain uses TRBV6-5 and TRBJ2-7, with 11 nucleotides matching TRBD1. The CDR3 is 14 residues long. V was pared by 0 bases and J by 7 bases, with 2 bases of the junction left unmatched. Germline CDR1 MNHEY, CDR2 SVGAGI. The CDR3 protein is CASSYSGTGGEQYF. CDR3 coding DNA: TGTGCCAGCAGTTACTCGGGGACAGGGGGTGAGCAGTACTTC.

The rearrangement links TRBV28 to TRBJ1-1; 8 bases match TRBD1. The germline CDR1 and CDR2 sequences are MDHEN and SYDVKM. V was pared by 4 bases and J by 1 base, with 5 bases of the junction left unmatched. CDR3 length: 15 residues. CDR3 coding DNA: TGTGCCAGCAGTTCAGCCGGGACAGGGAACACTGAAGCTTTCTTT. Its translation: CASSSAGTGNTEAFF. Full variable domain (rest looked up from reference TRBV28 and TRBJ1-1): DVKVTQSSRYLVKRTGEKVFLECVQDMDHENMFWYRQDPGLGLRLIYFSYDVKMKEKGDIPEGYSVSREKKERFSLILESASTNQTSMYLCASSSAGTGNTEAFFGQGTRLTVV.

This clone was observed a few times. The V call is TRBV11-2, the J call TRBJ1-3; D not resolved. Trimming removed 5 bases at V and 0 bases at J, with 20 bases between. Germline V lookup: CDR1 SGHAT, CDR2 FQNNGV. CDR3 size: 18 residues. The CDR3 protein is CASSPVVAALISGNTIYF. CDR3 sequence (DNA): TGTGCCAGCAGCCCTGTCGTAGCAGCTCTAATCTCTGGAAACACCATATATTTT.

The chain combines TRBV7-6 with TRBJ2-2, with 12 bases fitting TRBD2. The CDR3 sequence is 20 residues long. Germline V gene sequence: CDR1 SGHVS, CDR2 FNYEAQ. With V trimmed by 0 bases and J by 1 base, 9 bases remained unmatched. The CDR3 DNA sequence: TGTGCCAGCAGCTTAGCCCTAGCGGGAGGGTTACGGATGAACACCGGGGAGCTGTTTTTT. Translating it yields CASSLALAGGLRMNTGELFF.

V gene TRBV2 combines with J gene TRBJ2-5; 7 nucleotides line up with TRBD1. The J call may be faulty, since TRBJ2-7 better matches the DNA end. CDR1 and CDR2 from the germline V gene are SNHLY and FYNNEI. The CDR3 spans 12 residues. CDR3 DNA: TGTGCCACGAAGACAGGGTCCTACGAGCAGTACTTC. Translating it yields CATKTGSYEQYF.

The chain combines TRBV28 with TRBJ2-1; no firm D call. Germline V lookup: CDR1 MDHEN, CDR2 SYDVKM. Between the trimmed V and J ends, which lost 2 bases and 11 bases, there was a span of 4 bases. This CDR3 has 10 residues. CDR3 coding DNA: TGTGCCAGCAGTTTAGAGCAGCAGTTCTTC. This translates into CASSLEQQFF.

This clone was observed a few times. At one boundary the junction diverges from the germline segment, which might be a read error. This chain joins TRBV7-7 and TRBJ2-3; TRBD2 matches 15 bases. CDR1 SSHAT and CDR2 FNYEAQ come from the germline V gene (reference sequence). This CDR3 spans 16 amino acids. CDR3 in DNA: TGTGCTAGCAGCCTCGGGACTAGCGGGAGGTCAGATACGCAGTATTTT. Protein sequence: CASSLGTSGRSDTQYF.

The genes are TRBV13 and TRBJ2-7; 9 bases match TRBD1. V shed 6 bases, J shed 5 bases, and the junction held 11 bases outside the gene matches. This CDR3 contains 15 residues. CDR1 is PRHDT, CDR2 FYEKMQ, per germline (reference sequence). CDR3 protein: CASRRRDRASDEQYF. CDR3 nucleotide sequence: TGTGCCAGCAGGCGCCGGGACAGGGCATCGGACGAGCAGTACTTC.

The genes are TRBV10-3 and TRBJ2-7, with 8 bases matching TRBD2. Losses at the gene ends were 2 bases for V and 5 bases for J; bases not matched to a gene: 8. The CDR3 consists of 15 residues. Germline V gives CDR1 ENHRY, CDR2 SYGVKD. CDR3 sequence: CAISEPAGEFNEQYF. The CDR3 DNA reads TGTGCCATCAGTGAGCCAGCGGGAGAGTTCAACGAGCAGTACTTC.

This chain uses TRBV6-1 with TRBJ2-2, with a tentative D call TRBD1 (6 bases). V lost 4 bases and J lost 4, with 16 bases in between. CDR3 length equals 16 residues. Germline-derived CDR1 and CDR2 are MNHNS and SASEGT. CDR3: CASSGGWGRTTGELFF. As DNA, the CDR3 is TGTGCCAGCAGTGGAGGGTGGGGGCGCACCACCGGGGAGCTGTTTTTT.

The chain combines TRBV14 with TRBJ2-2, with a tentative D call TRBD1 (5 bases). The V gene's germline CDR1 is SGHDN and CDR2 FVKESK. The CDR3 spans 16 residues. Between the trimmed V and J ends, which lost 0 bases and 7 bases, there was a span of 15 bases. The CDR3 nucleotides are TGTGCCAGCAGCCAAGATGTCGCAGGGTTCGGCGGGGAGCTGTTTTTT. Protein product: CASSQDVAGFGGELFF.